The rows below give T cell receptor beta chains drawn from one sample of a study of blood T cell repertoires in COVID-19. Clones were read by immunoSEQ multiplex PCR, and TCRdb kept only the in-frame ones, dropping some. The top ten clones hold 12% of a sample with about 180,000 clones, 81% of them seen once. Input material: peripheral blood. The receptor source for this set is a woman aged 80 or over with COVID-19, enrolled during active disease. CDR3s include the opening cysteine and the closing phenylalanine or tryptophan. A D gene is named only where the DNA matches it firmly. Clone size appears in some rows only: once, few, many, or a class for an expanded clone.

-,TRBJ1-4,TRBV29-1,-,CSVASGANEKLFF,TGCAGCGTTGCTTCAGGGGCTAATGAAAAACTGTTTTTT
-,TRBJ2-7,TRBV5-8,TRBD1,CASSRDSAYEQYF,TGTGCCAGCAGCCGGGACAGCGCCTACGAGCAGTACTTC
-,TRBJ1-5,TRBV7-2,-,CASSLEAYSNQPQHF,TGTGCCAGCAGCTTAGAAGCTTATAGCAATCAGCCCCAGCATTTT
-,TRBJ2-3,TRBV29-1,-,CSVEQGGGTDTQYF,TGCAGCGTCGAACAGGGTGGGGGCACAGATACGCAGTATTTT
-,TRBJ2-5,TRBV2,TRBD1,CASTRGQEETQYF,TGTGCCAGCACCCGAGGACAGGAAGAGACCCAGTACTTC
once,TRBJ2-1,TRBV7-9,TRBD2,CASSLPSGGAEVEQFF,TGTGCCAGCAGCCTACCTAGCGGGGGGGCCGAAGTTGAGCAGTTCTTC
-,TRBJ2-1,TRBV12-3/TRBV12-4,TRBD1,CASSLTGDEQFF,TGTGCCAGCAGTCTGACAGGGGATGAGCAGTTCTTC
-,TRBJ1-1,TRBV30,-,CAWSVGFWGHRGAFF,TGTGCCTGGAGTGTAGGTTTTTGGGGACACCGCGGGGCTTTCTTT
-,TRBJ2-4,TRBV5-1,-,CASSPGHGGELAKNIQYF,TGCGCCAGCAGCCCCGGCCATGGGGGCGAGTTAGCCAAAAACATTCAGTACTTC
-,TRBJ2-7,TRBV5-1,TRBD2,CASSLNGRLAGQEQYF,TGCGCCAGCAGCTTGAATGGTCGGCTAGCGGGGCAGGAGCAGTACTTC
-,TRBJ2-7,TRBV29-1,TRBD2,CSVVERDSYEQYF,TGCAGCGTTGTGGAGCGGGACTCCTACGAGCAGTACTTC
-,TRBJ2-3,TRBV5-8,-,CASSFLAPLTDTQYF,TGTGCCAGCAGCTTCCTAGCGCCCCTCACAGATACGCAGTATTTT
-,TRBJ2-7,TRBV28,TRBD2,CASGLAGSYEQYF,TGTGCCAGCGGACTAGCGGGCTCCTACGAGCAGTACTTC
-,TRBJ2-2,TRBV30,TRBD1,CAWRDRTNTGELFF,TGTGCCTGGAGGGACAGGACGAACACCGGGGAGCTGTTTTTT
-,TRBJ1-2,TRBV5-6,TRBD1,CASNSGTVPTNYGYTF,TGTGCCAGCAACTCCGGGACAGTACCGACTAACTATGGCTACACCTTC